This T cell receptor beta chain was documented in a study of blood T cell repertoires in COVID-19 (dated by TCRdb to about 2020). At the level of the whole study: Collaborator samples came from the United States, Italy and Spain and covered acute and convalescent phases of COVID-19. The material from the prospective study consisted of cDNA or gDNA derived from T cells, B-cell-depleted T cells, or PBMCs. The dataset comprised deeply sampled blood TCRbeta repertoires from subjects exposed to, actively infected with, or recovered from COVID-19. The repertoires were made available in a free public database intended to serve as a resource for research on the immune response to SARS-CoV-2. The samples were drawn from two sources: the first 160 participants of the ongoing ImmuneRACE study, and over 1,000 subjects contributed by 6 global collaborators. The sample metadata nearly always contained a de-identified subject ID, COVID-19 status, age in years and sex. HLA class I and class II types, where available, came from metadata supplied by the sample provider rather than from assay-based typing. Study-level results and caveats: How much clinical and demographic metadata was included differed by source and by participant, and the metadata was provided uncurated.

Whole blood was collected in K2EDTA tubes by collaborating institutions according to the institutions' own protocols. Collaborator samples were shipped for TCRbeta analysis as frozen whole blood, isolated PBMCs, or DNA extracted from either sample type. The V end loses 0 bases and the J end loses 6 bases, and a stretch of 7 bases separates them. The CDR3 holds 13 amino acids from the cysteine to the phenylalanine. CDR3 DNA is the only sequence kept; it has 39 bases, read in frame from the first base. The CDR1 and CDR2 encoded by the germline V gene (reference sequence) are SGHKS and YYEKEE. TCRbeta CDR3 regions were amplified from genomic DNA by means of the immunoSEQ Assay, a bias-controlled multiplex PCR. The study's processing was this. Nucleated cell counts per sample were estimated from amplification of reference gene primers within the assay. To quantify the absolute abundance of each unique TCRbeta CDR3 rearrangement, sequence reads were collapsed and filtered. For each sample, productive Simpson clonality was calculated by taking the square root of Simpson's diversity index across productive rearrangements. TCRdb took over this immuneACCESS table, retaining in-frame rearrangements with V and J assigned. Such tables are incomplete; in checked studies, under half of the missing clones stem from an unresolved V gene, and the remainder is unexplained. V, J and clone size derive from that table, while D and trimming were established from the DNA sequence. This sample has roughly 380,000 clones in its table, and roughly 85% of those were observed once. Jointly, the top ten make up roughly 3.9% of the sample.

Turning to this clone: Its binding antigen is unknown. No qualities accompany the bases; no much larger clone lies one base away.

The rearrangement joined TRBV5-5 to TRBJ2-1, with the D gene not clear enough to name. The sequencing sample was made of peripheral blood. The clonotype was recovered from a woman aged 18-30 years with acute or convalescent COVID-19. DNA sequence: TGTGCCAGCAGCTTGGAATTCGTCAATGAGCAGTTCTTC. Protein translation: CASSLEFVNEQFF.